This entry concerns a single T cell receptor beta chain. The data originate from a study of PD-L1 blockade in urothelial cancer. In the study overall: Samples of blood were analyzed 3 weeks (second dose) and 6 weeks after treatment start.

As for time point: pretreatment peripheral blood. The diagnosis in patients was locally advanced or metastatic urothelial carcinoma. The repertoire was sequenced with immunoSEQ multiplex PCR; TCRdb's copy has only in-frame clones and lacks some. The repertoire includes about 63,000 clones, roughly 80% of them detected once, and 5% to 7% sits in the top ten. Germline CDR1 and CDR2: SGHTA and FQGTGA. The V end lost 4 bases, the J end lost 3 bases, and 3 bases lay between the germline ends. This CDR3 has 12 amino acids. The chain employs TRBV7-3 and TRBJ2-2; D not resolved. The origin of this receptor is a man in his 70s with urothelial cancer. The sequencing used PBMCs, collected around atezolizumab (anti-PD-L1) treatment. The CDR3 region is CASSSYTGELFF. The CDR3 bases are TGTGCCAGCAGCTCGTACACCGGGGAGCTGTTTTTT.